The 15 T cell receptor beta chains reported below all come from one sample, sequenced in a study of blood T cell repertoires in COVID-19. Data came from immunoSEQ multiplex PCR; TCRdb stores just in-frame clones and leaves some out. The repertoire holds 200,000 to 250,000 clones, with approximately 84% as singletons. The sample consisted of peripheral blood. These receptor sequences come from a woman aged 80 or over with acute or convalescent COVID-19.

This clone was seen a handful of times. The chain has TRBV6-4 and TRBJ1-2, with 12 bases identical to TRBD1. Germline V gene sequence: CDR1 MRHNA, CDR2 SNTAGT. This CDR3 region has 20 residues. The junction had 14 bases not matched to a gene; V was cut back by 0 bases and J by 3 bases. The CDR3 loop reads CASSDSLRGDRGRFYYGYTF. CDR3 bases: TGTGCCAGCAGTGACTCATTAAGGGGGGACAGGGGGCGCTTCTACTATGGCTACACCTTC.

This rearrangement joins TRBV7-2 to TRBJ2-5, with D tentatively TRBD2 (6 bases). CDR1 and CDR2 from the germline V gene are SGHTA and FQGNSA. V lost 6 bases to trimming and J lost 0 bases, with 14 bases between them. There are 15 residues in the CDR3. CDR3: CASRGRAGNQETQYF. The CDR3 DNA follows: TGTGCCAGCAGGGGCCGGGCGGGAAACCAAGAGACCCAGTACTTC.

The chain uses TRBV7-9 and TRBJ1-6; no clear D gene. The germline V gene encodes CDR1 SEHNR and CDR2 FQNEAQ (reference sequence). CDR3 size: 15 residues. V was pared by 1 base and J by 6 bases, with 10 bases between. This CDR3 is CASSLDGGANSPLHF. The CDR3 DNA follows: TGTGCCAGCAGCTTAGATGGAGGAGCTAATTCACCCCTCCACTTT.

The gene calls are TRBV30 and TRBJ1-1; D is ambiguous. The CDR3 totals 12 residues. The ends were cut back, 5 bases at V and 0 bases at J, with 7 bases in the middle. Germline V gives CDR1 GTSNPN, CDR2 SVGIG (reference sequence). The CDR3: CAWGRMNTEAFF. The CDR3 region has the DNA TGTGCCTGGGGGCGGATGAACACTGAAGCTTTCTTT.

The chain recombines TRBV28 with TRBJ2-1, with a possible D match to TRBD2 (5 bases). Per germline, CDR1 MDHEN and CDR2 SYDVKM. This CDR3 region has 14 residues. Trimming removed 3 bases at V and 3 bases at J, with 9 bases between. DNA for the CDR3: TGTGCCAGCAGTTTGCCGACTATCTACAATGAGCAGTTCTTC. Its translation: CASSLPTIYNEQFF.

The rearrangement uses TRBV5-1 and TRBJ2-2; D is unresolved. V lost 0 bases and J lost 2, with 5 bases in between. This CDR3 has 14 residues. Germline CDR1 and CDR2: SGHRS and YFSETQ. CDR3 residues: CASSLGPNTGELFF. The CDR3 region has the DNA TGCGCCAGCAGCTTGGGTCCTAACACCGGGGAGCTGTTTTTT.

The chain carries TRBV6-2 or TRBV6-3 and TRBJ2-7; 8 bases match TRBD2. V trimming: 1 base; J trimming: 5 bases; junction bases outside the gene matches: 4. The length of the CDR3 is 14 residues. Germline-derived CDR1 and CDR2 are MNHEY and SVGEGT. The CDR3 is CASSYWAGGDEQYF. The CDR3 DNA reads TGTGCCAGCAGTTACTGGGCGGGAGGCGACGAGCAGTACTTC.

The CDR3 reads CASRPGQGRPGYTF. In DNA form, the CDR3 reads TGTGCCAGCAGACCCGGACAGGGGCGTCCGGGCTACACCTTC. The chain carries TRBV7-9 and TRBJ1-2; TRBD1 matches at 9 bases. This CDR3 is 14 amino acids long. Per germline, CDR1 SEHNR and CDR2 FQNEAQ (reference sequence). V lost 6 bases and J lost 8; bases outside the gene matches: 10.

The rearrangement links TRBV6-6 to TRBJ1-1; D might be TRBD1 (5 bases). Germline CDR1 and CDR2: MNHNY and SVGAGI (reference sequence). Trimming shortened V by 0 bases and J by 5 bases, and 13 bases separated the two germline ends. This CDR3 comprises 15 residues. The CDR3 DNA reads TGTGCCAGCAGTTACTCTGGACCGGGGGGAACTGAAGCTTTCTTT. As protein: CASSYSGPGGTEAFF.

The chain has TRBV4-2 and TRBJ1-6, with D hard to call. The CDR3 runs 16 residues. CDR1 and CDR2 (germline): LGHNA, YNFKEQ. V lost 3 bases to trimming and J lost 0 bases, with 9 bases between them. CDR3 region: CASSHSLSSYNSPLHF. The CDR3 DNA reads TGTGCCAGCAGCCACTCACTGAGCTCCTATAATTCACCCCTCCACTTT.

The V and J genes are TRBV7-2 and TRBJ2-7; tentative D call: TRBD2 (6 bases). The CDR3 sequence is 14 residues long. V dropped 5 bases and J dropped 2 bases, with 13 bases sitting between them. Germline-derived CDR1 and CDR2 are SGHTA and FQGNSA. The CDR3 nucleotides are TGTGCCAGCAGCGTTAGCGGACCCCCCTACGAGCAGTACTTC. Protein sequence: CASSVSGPPYEQYF.

The genes are TRBV7-2 and TRBJ2-1; 7 bases are shared with TRBD2. CDR1 is SGHTA, CDR2 FQGNSA, per germline. The V and J ends lost 5 bases and 5 bases, in that order; junction bases with no gene match: 9. The CDR3 is 15 residues long. The CDR3 spells CASSRRASGNNEQFF. The CDR3 nucleotides are TGTGCCAGCAGCCGGCGGGCTAGCGGTAACAATGAGCAGTTCTTC.

This clone was seen a few times. V usage is TRBV5-4 and J usage is TRBJ1-2; 9 positions agree with TRBD1. Germline V gene data show CDR1 as SGHNT and CDR2 as YYREEE (reference sequence). Germline trimming cut 4 bases from V and 8 bases from J; bases unmatched to any gene: 9. CDR3 length equals 14 residues. In nucleotides, the CDR3 is TGTGCCAGCAGCGTGGACAGGGGAGGAGGGGGCTACACCTTC. This translates into CASSVDRGGGGYTF.

The chain joins TRBV2 to TRBJ2-7; tentative D call: TRBD1 (6 bases). CDR3 length: 12 residues. Trimming removed 5 bases from V and 6 bases from J, with 11 bases in between. Germline CDR1 is SNHLY and CDR2 is FYNNEI. This CDR3 is CASSTGSGEQYF. The DNA for the CDR3 is TGTGCCAGCAGTACAGGGTCCGGCGAGCAGTACTTC.

The rearrangement uses TRBV10-3 and TRBJ2-3; 11 nucleotides line up with TRBD2. Losses at the gene ends were 0 bases for V and 9 bases for J; bases not matched to a gene: 2. The CDR3 length is 14 residues. Germline CDR1 reads ENHRY; CDR2 reads SYGVKD. The CDR3 region has the DNA TGTGCCATCAGTGAGTCTAGCGGGAGGGCAACGCAGTATTTT. This encodes CAISESSGRATQYF.